The 14 T cell receptor beta chains below were found in one sample sequenced in a study of T cell responses to AZD1222 COVID-19 vaccine. Sequenced by immunoSEQ multiplex PCR; TCRdb stores in-frame clones only, minus some. This sample carries about 160,000 clones, approximately 90% of them seen once, and the ten largest clones take about 6.9%. The source was peripheral blood, collected on day 0 of AZD1222 vaccination. These receptors came from an adult in good health.

J is TRBJ1-6 and V is TRBV6-1; tentatively, D is TRBD1 (6 bases). Germline CDR1 reads MNHNS; CDR2 reads SASEGT. The V and J ends lost 2 bases and 3 bases respectively, with 11 bases between them. The length of the CDR3 is 16 residues. The CDR3 here is CASSETRTDYNSPLHF. The DNA for the CDR3 is TGTGCCAGCAGTGAAACGCGGACAGACTATAATTCACCCCTCCACTTT.

This clone was picked up one time. The J gene is TRBJ1-5, the V gene TRBV7-9; 7 nucleotides agree with TRBD1. The V and J ends lost 0 bases and 6 bases, in that order; junction bases with no gene match: 2. CDR3 length: 14 amino acids. CDR1 SEHNR and CDR2 FQNEAQ come from the germline V gene (reference sequence). Here the CDR3 DNA reads TGTGCCAGCAGCTTAGCAGGGGGCCCTCAGCCCCAGCATTTT. It encodes CASSLAGGPQPQHF.

The chain carries TRBV7-8 and TRBJ1-5; D is undetermined. V lost 5 bases, J lost 6 bases, and 8 bases lay in between. This CDR3 has 12 residues. CDR1 and CDR2 (germline): SGHVS, FQNEAQ. The CDR3 sequence is CASSESGQPQHF. CDR3 DNA: TGTGCCAGCAGCGAAAGCGGTCAGCCCCAGCATTTT.

To note about this clone: One end of the junction does not line up with germline, which may come from a read error. The V call is TRBV9, the J call TRBJ1-2; TRBD1 matches at 7 bases. The germline gives CDR1 SGDLS, CDR2 YYNGEE. The CDR3 is made up of 16 amino acids. CDR3 DNA sequence: TGTGCCAGCAGCGCCCCGGTCGGGGACAGCGCCCAAACAGTGGACTTC. It translates to CASSAPVGDSAQTVDF.

The chain combines TRBV21-1 with TRBJ2-7; no DNA check was done on the table's D call, TRBD2. TRBV21-1 is a documented pseudogene. The CDR3 is made up of 9 amino acids. The CDR3 reads CASSNEQYV. The DNA for the CDR3 is TGTGCCAGCAGTAACGAGCAGTACGTC.

CDR3 sequence: CASSGLIGHPNYSNQPQHF. In nucleotides, the CDR3 is TGTGCCAGCAGTGGACTAATTGGACATCCCAACTATAGCAATCAGCCCCAGCATTTT. The V and J genes are TRBV28 and TRBJ1-5, with a possible D match to TRBD1 (5 bases). The V end was cut by 5 bases, the J end by 0 bases, with 23 bases between. The V gene's germline CDR1 is MDHEN and CDR2 SYDVKM. The CDR3 is 19 amino acids.

The V gene is TRBV14, the J gene TRBJ2-7; 10 positions agree with TRBD1. Germline CDR1 reads SGHDN; CDR2 reads FVKESK. V trimming: 4 bases; J trimming: 3 bases; junction bases outside the gene matches: 6. This CDR3 comprises 15 residues. The CDR3 DNA is TGTGCCAGCAGCCGAGCCGGGACAGGGGTCTACGAGCAGTACTTC. Encoded protein: CASSRAGTGVYEQYF.

A single count supports this clone. The chain links TRBV14 to TRBJ2-7; tentatively, D is TRBD1 (6 bases). CDR1 is SGHDN and CDR2 is FVKESK in the germline V gene. The length of the CDR3 is 14 residues. V was pared by 2 bases and J by 0 bases, with 8 bases between. The CDR3 DNA follows: TGTGCCAGCAGCCAATTCAGGGGCTCCTACGAGCAGTACTTC. Translation gives CASSQFRGSYEQYF. Using reference TRBV14 and TRBJ2-7 for the parts outside the CDR3, the full variable domain is EAGVTQFPSHSVIEKGQTVTLRCDPISGHDNLYWYRRVMGKEIKFLLHFVKESKQDESGMPNNRFLAERTGGTYSTLKVQPAELEDSGVYFCASSQFRGSYEQYFGPGTRLTVT.

This clone came up a few times. This chain uses TRBV28 with TRBJ1-2; 8 bases map to TRBD1. CDR3 length equals 13 residues. CDR1 is MDHEN and CDR2 is SYDVKM in the germline V gene. Trimming took 6 bases from V and 8 from J; bases not matched to a gene: 8. The CDR3 nucleotides read TGTGCCAGCAGGACCCCGGACAGGGTAGGCTACACCTTC. This gives the protein CASRTPDRVGYTF.

This chain links TRBV6-5 with TRBJ2-7, with 11 bases aligning to TRBD2. CDR1 is MNHEY and CDR2 is SVGAGI in the germline V gene. The CDR3 runs to 14 residues. Unmatched junction bases numbered 3, after V lost 5 bases and J lost 3 bases. CDR3 bases: TGTGCCAGCAGTCCCGGGACTAGCGGCTACGAGCAGTACGTC. It yields the protein CASSPGTSGYEQYV.

This clone is a singleton in its sample. The chain recombines TRBV27 with TRBJ2-7, with TRBD2 matching 8 bases. Germline CDR1 MNHEY, CDR2 SMNVEV (reference sequence). The CDR3 is made up of 14 amino acids. Unmatched junction bases numbered 5, after V lost 3 bases and J lost 4 bases. DNA of the CDR3: TGTGCCAGCAGTTTCTTCGGGGGGGGTTACGAGCAGTACTTC. This translates into CASSFFGGGYEQYF.

V gene TRBV4-3 combines with J gene TRBJ1-2; 7 bases agree with TRBD1. Looked up from germline, CDR1 is LGHNA and CDR2 is YSLEER. With 0 bases clipped from V and 7 bases from J, the junction kept 8 bases outside the gene matches. This CDR3 has 15 residues. CDR3 residues: CASSQDTTGFGGYTF. The DNA for the CDR3 is TGCGCCAGCAGCCAAGATACGACAGGGTTCGGTGGCTACACCTTC.

This clone was seen once. J is TRBJ1-1 and V is TRBV3-1 (or the pseudogene TRBV3-2); 10 nucleotides line up with TRBD1. With 4 bases clipped from V and 1 base from J, the junction kept 0 bases outside the gene matches. Germline loops: CDR1 LGHDT, CDR2 YNNKEL (reference sequence). The CDR3 totals 14 residues. The CDR3: CASSRTGGNTEAFF. The CDR3 DNA follows: TGTGCCAGCAGCCGGACAGGGGGGAACACTGAAGCTTTCTTT.

The V gene is TRBV9, the J gene TRBJ2-3, with D unresolved. Trimming shortened V by 5 bases and J by 2 bases, and 9 bases separated the two germline ends. The CDR3 is 13 amino acids. Germline CDR1 and CDR2: SGDLS and YYNGEE. CDR3 in DNA: TGTGCCAGCAGGGAGACTTCCACAGATACGCAGTATTTT. It is translated as CASRETSTDTQYF. Drawing the rest from reference TRBV9 and TRBJ2-3, the complete variable domain is DSGVTQTPKHLITATGQRVTLRCSPRSGDLSVYWYQQSLDQGLQFLIQYYNGEERAKGNILERFSAQQFPDLHSELNLSSLELGDSALYFCASRETSTDTQYFGPGTRLTVL.